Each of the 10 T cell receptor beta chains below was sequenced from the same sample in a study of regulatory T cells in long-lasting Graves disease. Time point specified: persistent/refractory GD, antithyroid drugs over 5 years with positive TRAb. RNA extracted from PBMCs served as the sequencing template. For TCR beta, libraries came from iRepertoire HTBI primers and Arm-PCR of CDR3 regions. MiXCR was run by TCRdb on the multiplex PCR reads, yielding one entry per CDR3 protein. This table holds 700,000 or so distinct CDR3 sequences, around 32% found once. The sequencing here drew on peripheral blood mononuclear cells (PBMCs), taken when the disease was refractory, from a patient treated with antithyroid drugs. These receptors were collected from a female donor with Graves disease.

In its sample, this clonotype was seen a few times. The CDR3 DNA reads as TGTGCCACCAGCAGAGGGGGACAGGGCCAAGAGACCCAGTACTTC. Its translation: CATSRGGQGQETQYF. The chain couples TRBV15 to TRBJ2-5, with 9 bases aligning to TRBD1. Trimming cost V 1 base and J 1 base; bases outside gene matches: 1. The V gene's germline CDR1 is LNHNV and CDR2 YYDKDF (reference sequence). This CDR3 contains 15 residues.

The CDR3 loop is CASSTTGNNSPLHF. CDR3 nucleotide sequence: TGTGCCAGTAGTACCACAGGGAATAATTCACCCCTCCACTTT. The rearrangement links TRBV19 to TRBJ1-6; a weak D match, TRBD1 (6 bases). In germline, CDR1 is LNHDA, CDR2 SQIVND (reference sequence). This CDR3 is 14 amino acids long. Trimming took off 4 bases at V and 5 bases at J, with 9 bases between the two ends.

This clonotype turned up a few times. The CDR3 here is CSVEDSWENNYGYTF. The CDR3 nucleotides read TGCAGCGTTGAAGATTCTTGGGAGAACAACTATGGCTACACCTTC. This chain connects TRBV29-1 to TRBJ1-2, with D hard to call. Trimming left V 0 bases short and J 2 bases short, with 13 bases between. Per germline, CDR1 SQVTM and CDR2 ANQGSEA. The CDR3 is 15 amino acids.

The CDR3 spells CASSVPALGRGRNTEAFF. The CDR3 coding sequence is TGTGCCAGCAGTGTCCCGGCGCTGGGCAGGGGGCGAAACACTGAAGCTTTCTTT. The chain recombines TRBV6-2 or TRBV6-3 with TRBJ1-1; 8 positions match TRBD1. J was trimmed by 2 bases and V by 5 bases; bases with no gene match: 16. The CDR3 is made up of 18 amino acids. CDR1 and CDR2 from the germline V gene are MNHEY and SVGEGT.

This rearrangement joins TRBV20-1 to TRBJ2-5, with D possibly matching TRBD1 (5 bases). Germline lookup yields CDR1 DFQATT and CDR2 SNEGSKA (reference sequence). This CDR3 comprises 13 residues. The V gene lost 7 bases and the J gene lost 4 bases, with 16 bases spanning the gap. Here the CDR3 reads CSGKTPTGETQYF. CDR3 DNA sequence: TGCAGTGGAAAAACCCCTACAGGAGAGACCCAGTACTTC.

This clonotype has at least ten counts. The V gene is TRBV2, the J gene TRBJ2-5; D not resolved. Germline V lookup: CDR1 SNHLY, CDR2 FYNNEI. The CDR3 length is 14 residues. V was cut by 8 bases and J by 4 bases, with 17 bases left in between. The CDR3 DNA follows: TGTGCCAGCGGAGTCAGGACCCAAGGAGAGACCCAGTACTTC. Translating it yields CASGVRTQGETQYF.

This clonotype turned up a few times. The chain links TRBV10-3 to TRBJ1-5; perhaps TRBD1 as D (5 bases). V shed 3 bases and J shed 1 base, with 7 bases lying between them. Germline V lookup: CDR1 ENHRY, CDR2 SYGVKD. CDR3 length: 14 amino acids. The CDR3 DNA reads TGTGCCATCAGTGATTCAGGGAGCAATCAGCCCCAGCATTTT. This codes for CAISDSGSNQPQHF.

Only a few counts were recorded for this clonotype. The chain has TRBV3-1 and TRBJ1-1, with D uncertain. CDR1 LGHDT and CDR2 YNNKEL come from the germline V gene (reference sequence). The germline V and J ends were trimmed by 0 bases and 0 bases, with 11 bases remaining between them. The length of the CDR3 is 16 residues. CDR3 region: CASSQEGQSMNTEAFF. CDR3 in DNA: TGTGCCAGCAGCCAAGAAGGGCAGTCTATGAACACTGAAGCTTTCTTT.

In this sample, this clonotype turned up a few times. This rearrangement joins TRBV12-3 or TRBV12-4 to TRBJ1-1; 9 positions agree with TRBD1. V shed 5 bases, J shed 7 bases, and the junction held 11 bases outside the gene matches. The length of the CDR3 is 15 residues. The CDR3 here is CASSEDRGPHGEAFF. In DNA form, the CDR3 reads TGTGCCAGCAGTGAGGACAGGGGTCCCCATGGTGAAGCTTTCTTT.

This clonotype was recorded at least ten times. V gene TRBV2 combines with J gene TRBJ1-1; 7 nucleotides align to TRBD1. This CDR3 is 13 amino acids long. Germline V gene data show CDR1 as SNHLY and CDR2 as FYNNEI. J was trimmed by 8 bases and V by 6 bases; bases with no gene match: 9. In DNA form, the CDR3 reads TGTGCCAGCAGGAGGGAGGGGGCAGGGGAAGCTTTCTTT. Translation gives CASRREGAGEAFF.